This T cell receptor (beta chain) was identified during a study of regulatory T cells in long-lasting Graves disease. Looking at the study overall: Over 5 years of antithyroid drugs plus positive TSH receptor antibodies defined persistent Graves' disease.

Notes on this clonotype: This may stem from a read error, because a much larger clone lies one nucleotide away.

Arm-PCR of CDR3 regions and iRepertoire HTBI primers were the basis on which TCR beta libraries were built. TCRdb used MiXCR to reprocess the multiplex PCR reads, holding one entry per CDR3 protein. Of around 460,000 distinct CDR3 sequences listed, around a fifth were seen once; the top ten hold roughly 14%. Time point described: persistent/refractory GD, antithyroid drugs over 5 years with positive TRAb. The TCR library was made from RNA that had been extracted from PBMCs in TRIzol. The source of the patients was an endocrinology department in Xi'an, China. Approximately 9.6-milliliter peripheral blood samples went into EDTA tubes. This specimen consisted of peripheral blood mononuclear cells (PBMCs), obtained when the disease was refractory, from a patient treated with antithyroid drugs. This receptor was identified in a female donor with Graves disease.

CDR3 sequence: CASRHRGENTEAFF. The DNA for the CDR3 is TGTGCCAGCAGACACAGGGGGGAGAACACTGAAGCTTTCTTT. The rearrangement uses TRBV3-1 and TRBJ1-1, with TRBD1 matching 8 bases. With 6 bases clipped from V and 1 base from J, the junction kept 4 bases outside the gene matches. The CDR3 runs to 14 residues. Germline lookup yields CDR1 LGHDT and CDR2 YNNKEL (reference sequence).